This T cell receptor (beta chain) was profiled in a study of blood T cell repertoires in COVID-19. The table came from immunoSEQ multiplex PCR; TCRdb's copy has only in-frame clones and leaves some out. Of 80,000 to 95,000 clones detected, about nine tenths appear once; the ten largest clones hold roughly 3.5%. The CDR3 has 17 amino acids. The germline gives CDR1 MNHEY, CDR2 SMNVEV (reference sequence). Unmatched junction bases numbered 15, after V lost 4 bases and J lost 7 bases. This TCR was recovered from a woman in her 70s with acute or convalescent COVID-19. The rearrangement links TRBV27 to TRBJ2-2; TRBD1 matches at 7 bases. Input material: peripheral blood. The CDR3 protein is CASSSPSGTVVGGELFF. CDR3 coding DNA: TGTGCCAGCAGTTCTCCCTCCGGGACAGTTGTAGGCGGGGAGCTGTTTTTT.